The entry below describes one T cell receptor beta chain. The data were produced by immunoSEQ multiplex PCR, yet TCRdb's version contains in-frame clones alone and is incomplete. The sample includes under 250,000 clones, around 84% seen only once; the top ten take approximately 4.6%. The V end was cut by 7 bases, the J end by 9 bases, with 15 bases between. This CDR3 spans 12 amino acids. This entry comes from a study of blood T cell repertoires in COVID-19. V gene TRBV12-3 or TRBV12-4 combines with J gene TRBJ1-2; D unresolved. The specimen sequenced was PBMCs or T cells enriched from blood (not recorded which). The clonotype was recovered from a man aged 30-40 years with acute COVID-19. CDR3 region: CASTLKWPCYTF. The CDR3, as DNA: TGTGCCAGCACTTTGAAGTGGCCGTGCTACACCTTC.